This T cell receptor beta chain is drawn from a study of T cells in Graves' hyperthyroidism and ophthalmopathy. Researchers amplified the TCR beta CDR3 regions from RNA transcripts. First-round RT-PCR with HTBI primers amplified the TCR CDR3 region. TCRdb re-called the multiplex PCR reads with MiXCR, one entry per CDR3 protein. The table shows 360,000 or so distinct CDR3 sequences, with 15% to 20% occurring only once. A single count supports this clonotype. The antigen is not known. Patients showing uncontrolled infection, other autoimmune disease, pregnancy or lactation were ineligible. Germline lookup yields CDR1 SGHAT and CDR2 FQNNGV. The CDR3 is 13 residues long. V shed 5 bases and J shed 6 bases, with 14 bases lying between them. Notes on the study in general: Ophthalmopathy was separated from stable hyperthyroidism by a 13 V-J model.

The source of this sequence is a woman aged 40-49 years with Graves' ophthalmopathy. The material sequenced was blood. The chain employs TRBV11-2 and TRBJ2-7, with a weak D call TRBD1 (5 bases). CDR3 sequence reads: CASSPRVWREQYF. The DNA for the CDR3 is TGTGCCAGCAGCCCCAGGGTGTGGCGCGAGCAGTACTTC.